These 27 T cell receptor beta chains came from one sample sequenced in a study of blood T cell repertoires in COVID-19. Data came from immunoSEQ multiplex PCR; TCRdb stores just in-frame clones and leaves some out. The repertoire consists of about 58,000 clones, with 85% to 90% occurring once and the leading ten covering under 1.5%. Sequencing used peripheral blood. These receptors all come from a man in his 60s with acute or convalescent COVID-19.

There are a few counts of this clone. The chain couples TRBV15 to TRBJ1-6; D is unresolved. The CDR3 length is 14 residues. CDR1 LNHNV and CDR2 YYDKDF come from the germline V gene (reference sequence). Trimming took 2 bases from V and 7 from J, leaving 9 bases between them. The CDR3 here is CATSRPDMNSPLHF. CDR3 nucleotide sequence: TGTGCCACCAGCAGACCCGACATGAATTCACCCCTCCACTTT.

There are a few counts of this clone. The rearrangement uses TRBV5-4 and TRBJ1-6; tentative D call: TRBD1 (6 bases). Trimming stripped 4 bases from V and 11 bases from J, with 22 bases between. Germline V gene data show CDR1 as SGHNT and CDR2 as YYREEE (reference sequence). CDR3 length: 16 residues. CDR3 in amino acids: CASSPGTPIFPTPLHF. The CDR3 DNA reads TGTGCCAGCAGCCCCGGGACACCTATTTTTCCAACACCCCTCCACTTT.

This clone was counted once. This CDR3 reads CASRGSGRAVHEQFF. As DNA, the CDR3 is TGTGCCAGTAGGGGTAGCGGGAGGGCCGTGCATGAGCAGTTCTTC. The V and J genes are TRBV28 and TRBJ2-1; 11 nucleotides agree with TRBD2. Germline V gives CDR1 MDHEN, CDR2 SYDVKM. V dropped 9 bases and J dropped 8; count of bases not matched to a gene: 12. This CDR3 contains 15 residues.

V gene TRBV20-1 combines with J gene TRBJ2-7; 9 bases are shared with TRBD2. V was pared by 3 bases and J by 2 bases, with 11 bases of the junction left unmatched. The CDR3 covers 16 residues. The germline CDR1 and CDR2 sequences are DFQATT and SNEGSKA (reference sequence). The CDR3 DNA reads TGCAGTGCTAGTAAAGACAGGATAGCGGGGGCCTACGAGCAGTACTTC. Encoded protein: CSASKDRIAGAYEQYF.

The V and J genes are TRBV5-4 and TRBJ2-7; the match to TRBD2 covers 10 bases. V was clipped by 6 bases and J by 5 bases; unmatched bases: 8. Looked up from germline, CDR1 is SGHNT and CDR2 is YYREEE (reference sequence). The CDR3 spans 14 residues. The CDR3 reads CASTRTSGSDEQYF. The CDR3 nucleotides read TGTGCCAGCACCAGGACTAGCGGAAGCGACGAGCAGTACTTC.

The CDR3 loop is CASSLRGNQQFF. In DNA form, the CDR3 reads TGTGCCAGCAGCTTGAGGGGGAACCAGCAGTTCTTC. The chain carries TRBV6-5 and TRBJ2-1; tentatively, D is TRBD1 (6 bases). Germline loops: CDR1 MNHEY, CDR2 SVGAGI. Trimming removed 6 bases at V and 11 bases at J, with 14 bases between. The CDR3 has 12 residues.

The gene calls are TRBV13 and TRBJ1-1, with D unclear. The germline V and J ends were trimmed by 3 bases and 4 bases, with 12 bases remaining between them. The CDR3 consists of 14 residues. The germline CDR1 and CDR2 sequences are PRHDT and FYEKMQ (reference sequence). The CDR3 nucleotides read TGTGCCAGCAGCTTTAACGGGGAGGGCACTGAAGCTTTCTTT. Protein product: CASSFNGEGTEAFF.

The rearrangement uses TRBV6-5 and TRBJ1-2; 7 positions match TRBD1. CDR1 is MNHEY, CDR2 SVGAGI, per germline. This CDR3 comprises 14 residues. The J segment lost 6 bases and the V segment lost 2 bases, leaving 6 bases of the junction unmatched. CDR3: CASSYLGTENGYTF. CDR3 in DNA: TGTGCCAGCAGTTACCTCGGGACAGAGAATGGCTACACCTTC.

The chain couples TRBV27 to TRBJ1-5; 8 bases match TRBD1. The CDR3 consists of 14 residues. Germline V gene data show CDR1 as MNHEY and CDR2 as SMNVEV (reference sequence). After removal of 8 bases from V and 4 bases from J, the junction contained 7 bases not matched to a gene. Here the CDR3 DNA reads TGTGCCAGCGGACGACAGGGGTCAAATCAGCCCCAGCATTTT. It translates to CASGRQGSNQPQHF.

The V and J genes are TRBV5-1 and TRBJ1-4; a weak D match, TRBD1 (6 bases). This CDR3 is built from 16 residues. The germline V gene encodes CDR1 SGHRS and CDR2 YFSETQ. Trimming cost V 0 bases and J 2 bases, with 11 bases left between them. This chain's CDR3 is CASSLGQGSTNEKLFF. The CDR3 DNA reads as TGCGCCAGCAGCTTGGGGCAGGGGTCGACTAATGAAAAACTGTTTTTT.

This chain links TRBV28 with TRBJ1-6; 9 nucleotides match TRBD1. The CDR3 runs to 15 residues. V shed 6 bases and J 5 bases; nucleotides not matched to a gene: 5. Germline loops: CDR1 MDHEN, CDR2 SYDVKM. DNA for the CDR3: TGTGCCAGCAGAAAGGACAGGGGTCATAATTCACCCCTCCACTTT. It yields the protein CASRKDRGHNSPLHF.

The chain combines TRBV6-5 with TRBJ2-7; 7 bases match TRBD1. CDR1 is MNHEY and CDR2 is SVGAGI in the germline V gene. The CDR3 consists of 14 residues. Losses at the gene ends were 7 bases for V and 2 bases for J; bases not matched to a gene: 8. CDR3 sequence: CASTPTGQAYEQYF. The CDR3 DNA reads TGTGCCAGCACCCCCACCGGACAGGCCTACGAGCAGTACTTC.

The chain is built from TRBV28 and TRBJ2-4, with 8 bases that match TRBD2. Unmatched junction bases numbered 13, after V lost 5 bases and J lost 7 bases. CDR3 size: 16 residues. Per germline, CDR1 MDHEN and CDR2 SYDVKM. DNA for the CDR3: TGTGCCAGCAGTCCCCCCGACGGGGGGGCCCGGAACATTCAGTACTTC. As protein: CASSPPDGGARNIQYF. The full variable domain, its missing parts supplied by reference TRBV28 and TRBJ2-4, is DVKVTQSSRYLVKRTGEKVFLECVQDMDHENMFWYRQDPGLGLRLIYFSYDVKMKEKGDIPEGYSVSREKKERFSLILESASTNQTSMYLCASSPPDGGARNIQYFGAGTRLSVL.

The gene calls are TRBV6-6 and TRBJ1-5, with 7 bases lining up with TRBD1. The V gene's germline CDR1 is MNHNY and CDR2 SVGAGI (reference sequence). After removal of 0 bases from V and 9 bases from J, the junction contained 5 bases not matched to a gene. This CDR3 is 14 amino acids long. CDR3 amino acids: CASSYSDRRPPQHF. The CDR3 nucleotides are TGTGCCAGCAGTTACTCGGACAGGAGACCGCCCCAGCATTTT.

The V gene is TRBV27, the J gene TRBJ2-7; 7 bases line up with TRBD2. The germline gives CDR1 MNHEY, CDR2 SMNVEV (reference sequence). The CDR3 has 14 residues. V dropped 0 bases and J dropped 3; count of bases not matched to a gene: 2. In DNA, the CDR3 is TGTGCCAGCAGTTTATCGGGGGGGAACTACGAGCAGTACTTC. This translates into CASSLSGGNYEQYF.

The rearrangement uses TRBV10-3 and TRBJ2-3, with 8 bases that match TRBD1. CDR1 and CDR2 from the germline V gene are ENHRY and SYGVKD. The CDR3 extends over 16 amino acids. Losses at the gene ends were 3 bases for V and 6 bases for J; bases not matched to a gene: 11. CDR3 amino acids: CAISDSGGQGWDTQYF. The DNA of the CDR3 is TGTGCCATCAGTGACTCTGGAGGACAGGGTTGGGATACGCAGTATTTT.

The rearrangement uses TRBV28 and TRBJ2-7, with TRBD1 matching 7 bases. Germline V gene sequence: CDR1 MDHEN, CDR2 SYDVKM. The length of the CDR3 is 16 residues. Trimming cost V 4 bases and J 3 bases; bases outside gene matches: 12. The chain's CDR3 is CASSSPATGTDYEQYF. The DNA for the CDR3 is TGTGCCAGCAGTTCCCCCGCGACAGGGACCGACTACGAGCAGTACTTC.

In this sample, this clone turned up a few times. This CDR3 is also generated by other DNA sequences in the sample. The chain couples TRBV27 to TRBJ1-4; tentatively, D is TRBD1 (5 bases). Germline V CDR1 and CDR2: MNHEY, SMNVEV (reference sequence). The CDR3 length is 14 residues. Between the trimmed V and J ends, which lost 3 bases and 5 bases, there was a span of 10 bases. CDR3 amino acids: CASSFQGPNEKLFF. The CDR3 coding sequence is TGTGCCAGCAGTTTCCAGGGCCCGAATGAAAAACTGTTTTTT.

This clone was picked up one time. For the CDR3, the DNA is TGCGCCAGCAGCTTGGGGGACAGCCCTGGGGCCAACGTCCTGACTTTC. It translates to CASSLGDSPGANVLTF. This chain links TRBV5-1 with TRBJ2-6, with 7 bases that match TRBD1. V gave up 0 bases and J gave up 2 bases; unmatched junction bases: 2. This CDR3 is built from 16 residues. CDR1 and CDR2 (germline): SGHRS, YFSETQ.

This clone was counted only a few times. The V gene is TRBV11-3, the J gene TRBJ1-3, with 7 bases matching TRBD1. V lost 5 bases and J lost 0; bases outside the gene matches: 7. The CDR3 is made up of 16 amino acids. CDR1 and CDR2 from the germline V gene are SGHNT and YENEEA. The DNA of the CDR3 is TGTGCCAGCAGCGCGGGCAGGGGGAACTCTGGAAACACCATATATTTT. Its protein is CASSAGRGNSGNTIYF.

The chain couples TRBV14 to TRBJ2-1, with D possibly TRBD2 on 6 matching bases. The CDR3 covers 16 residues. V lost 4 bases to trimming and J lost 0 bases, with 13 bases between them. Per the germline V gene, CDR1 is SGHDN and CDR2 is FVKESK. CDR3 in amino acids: CASSLITGSSYNEQFF. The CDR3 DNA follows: TGTGCCAGCAGCCTCATTACCGGGAGCTCCTACAATGAGCAGTTCTTC.

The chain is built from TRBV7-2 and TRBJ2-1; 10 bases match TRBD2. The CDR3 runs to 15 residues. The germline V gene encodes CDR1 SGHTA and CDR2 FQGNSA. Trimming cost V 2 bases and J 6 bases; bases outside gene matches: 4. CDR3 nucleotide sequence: TGTGCCAGCAGCTTAACTAGCGGGGATGGCAATGAGCAGTTCTTC. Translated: CASSLTSGDGNEQFF. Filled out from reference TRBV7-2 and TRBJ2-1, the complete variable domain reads GAGVSQSPSNKVTEKGKDVELRCDPISGHTALYWYRQSLGQGLEFLIYFQGNSAPDKSGLPSDRFSAERTGGSVSTLTIQRTQQEDSAVYLCASSLTSGDGNEQFFGPGTRLTVL.

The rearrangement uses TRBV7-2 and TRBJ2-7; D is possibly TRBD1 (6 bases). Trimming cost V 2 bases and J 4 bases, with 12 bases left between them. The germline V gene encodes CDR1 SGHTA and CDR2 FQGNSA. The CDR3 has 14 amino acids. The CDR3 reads CASSLKGESYEQYF. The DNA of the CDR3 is TGTGCCAGCAGCTTAAAGGGGGAATCATACGAGCAGTACTTC.

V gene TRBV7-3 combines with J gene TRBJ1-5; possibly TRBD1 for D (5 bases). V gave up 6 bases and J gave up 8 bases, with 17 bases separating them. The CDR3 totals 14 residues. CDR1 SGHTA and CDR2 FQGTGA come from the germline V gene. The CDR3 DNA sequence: TGTGCCAGCAGTACGGGACTCCCCGGAGAGCCCCAGCATTTT. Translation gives CASSTGLPGEPQHF.

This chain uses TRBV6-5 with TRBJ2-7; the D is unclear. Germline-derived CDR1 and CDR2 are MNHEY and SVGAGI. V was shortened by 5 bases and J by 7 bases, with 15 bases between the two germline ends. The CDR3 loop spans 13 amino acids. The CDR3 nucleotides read TGTGCCAGCAGTCTCAGCACCGGGTGGGAGCAGTACTTC. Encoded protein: CASSLSTGWEQYF.

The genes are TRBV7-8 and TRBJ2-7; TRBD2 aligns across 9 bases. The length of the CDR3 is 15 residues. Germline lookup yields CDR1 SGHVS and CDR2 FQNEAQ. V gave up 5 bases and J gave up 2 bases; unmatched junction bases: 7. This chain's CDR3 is CASSNSGRDTYEQYF. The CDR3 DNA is TGTGCCAGCAGCAATAGCGGGAGAGATACCTACGAGCAGTACTTC.

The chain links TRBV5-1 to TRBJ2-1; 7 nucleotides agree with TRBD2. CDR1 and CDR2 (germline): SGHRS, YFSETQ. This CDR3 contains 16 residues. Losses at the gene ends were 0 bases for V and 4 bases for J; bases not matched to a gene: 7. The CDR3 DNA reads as TGCGCCAGCAGCTTGGAAACCGGGACTACATACAATGAGCAGTTCTTC. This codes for CASSLETGTTYNEQFF.